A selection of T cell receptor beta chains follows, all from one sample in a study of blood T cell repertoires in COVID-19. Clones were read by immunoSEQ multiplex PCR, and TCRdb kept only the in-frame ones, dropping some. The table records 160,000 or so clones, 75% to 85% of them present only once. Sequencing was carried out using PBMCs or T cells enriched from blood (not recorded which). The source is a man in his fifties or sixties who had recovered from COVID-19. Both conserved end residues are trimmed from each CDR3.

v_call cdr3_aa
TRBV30 AWAGTPNSNQPQH
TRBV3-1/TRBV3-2 ASSQAGTGSVNEQF
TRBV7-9 ASSRSGQNYNEQF
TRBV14 ASSLAGTGAST
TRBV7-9 ASSPGGGWYEQY
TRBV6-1 ASSERRTSNTGELF
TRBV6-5 ASSYTGGGTEAF
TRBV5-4 ASSLYAGNEQF
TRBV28 ASSLSGEKLF
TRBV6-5 ASAGVGAGELF
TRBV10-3 AIRTNLLTRTGIGYT
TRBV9 ASSVVPGYEQY
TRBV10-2 ASSFTDRGNTEAF
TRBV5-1 ASSTQQGMDGYT
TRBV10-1 ASTGTVGSPLH
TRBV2 ASKAGGLNTQY
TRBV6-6 ASSYMEGRGGYT
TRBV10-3 AIAETPRETQY
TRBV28 ASTLGDRAATEAF
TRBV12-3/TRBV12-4 ASSFQGHQPQH
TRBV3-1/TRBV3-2 ASSQDIGTDTQY
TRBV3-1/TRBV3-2 ASSQAPWRGVLYNEQF
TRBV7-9 ASSLNAYNEQF
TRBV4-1 ASSQVELAGAKNIQY
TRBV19 ASSTQGSTNEKLF
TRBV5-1 ASRAPEADLVYT
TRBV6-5 ASSPSGGKTGELF
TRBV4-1 ASSQVADYSNQPQH
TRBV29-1 SVRLQGTNTEAF
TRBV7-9 ASSLEGQGKEKLF
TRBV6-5 ASSYGQGAYEQY
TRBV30 AWSFLTVEQY
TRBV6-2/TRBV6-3 ASSNTQASSDYGYT
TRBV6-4 ASSEEGGGADTQY
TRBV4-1 ASSQVIQYNEQF
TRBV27 ASSKPPRTGGSEQY
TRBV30 AWTPLGGAGYT
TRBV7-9 ASSSVQQSDNEQF
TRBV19 ASSTDDRPNEKLF
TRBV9 ASSVGQGRPYEQY
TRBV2 ASSGPPPGINEQF
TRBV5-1 ASSKGQEQETQY
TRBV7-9 ASSLDRTTNEKLF
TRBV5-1 ASSLDGQAVYEQY
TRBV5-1 ASSLTSGGLDSSGNTIY
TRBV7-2 ASSFSLTSAPYNEQF
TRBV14 ASSRWTGITGNTIY
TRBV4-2 ASSQDAGYGGGTRETQY
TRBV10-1 ASSGDSSYEQY
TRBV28 ASSLRRVVAF
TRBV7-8 ASSLAVGQPDEKLF
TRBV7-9 ASSLAGVTYEQY
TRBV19 ASSFGTGVHQPQH
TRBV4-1 ASSQSRSNEKLF